The next 27 T cell receptor beta chains were all read from a single sample in a study of T cell repertoires in cytomegalovirus infection. MiXCR, applied by TCRdb to the reads, yields one record per CDR3 protein. The data show more than 350,000 distinct CDR3 sequences, with about 33% seen just once and around 15% held by the top ten. The sample comprised PBMCs. The receptors were sampled from a human donor in good health (CMV status not recorded). Some clones in this sample may be carry-over from other donors' samples.

This clonotype was detected only a few times. The chain combines TRBV14 with TRBJ1-1; possible D gene TRBD1, 6 bases. The CDR3 runs to 16 residues. Trimming shortened V by 1 base and J by 6 bases, and 18 bases separated the two germline ends. The germline V gene encodes CDR1 SGHDN and CDR2 FVKESK. This chain's CDR3 is CASSQVGGSSAAEAFF. In DNA, the CDR3 is TGTGCCAGCAGCCAAGTGGGGGGCAGTTCAGCGGCTGAAGCTTTCTTT. Looking up the rest from reference TRBV14 and TRBJ1-1 gives the full variable domain: EAGVTQFPSHSVIEKGQTVTLRCDPISGHDNLYWYRRVMGKEIKFLLHFVKESKQDESGMPNNRFLAERTGGTYSTLKVQPAELEDSGVYFCASSQVGGSSAAEAFFGQGTRLTVV.

This clonotype appeared a few times. The chain is built from TRBV2 and TRBJ1-2; 7 bases line up with TRBD1. This CDR3 region has 13 residues. The J segment lost 8 bases and the V segment lost 1 base, leaving 4 bases of the junction unmatched. Germline V lookup: CDR1 SNHLY, CDR2 FYNNEI. The CDR3 sequence: CASSEEAGGGYTF. CDR3 DNA: TGTGCCAGCAGTGAAGAGGCAGGGGGAGGCTACACCTTC.

The V call is TRBV27, the J call TRBJ1-2, with 10 bases that match TRBD1. CDR1 is MNHEY, CDR2 SMNVEV, per germline (reference sequence). CDR3 length: 17 residues. Trimming cost V 1 base and J 3 bases; bases outside gene matches: 8. CDR3 bases: TGTGCCAGCAGTTTATATTACCAGGGACAGGGGTACTATGGCTACACCTTC. It encodes CASSLYYQGQGYYGYTF.

J is TRBJ2-1 and V is TRBV5-1; 9 bases map to TRBD1. The trim removed 4 bases at V and 4 bases at J, leaving 12 bases unmatched. This CDR3 comprises 17 residues. The germline V gene encodes CDR1 SGHRS and CDR2 YFSETQ. The CDR3 here is CASSLKAGTGSYNEQFF. As DNA, the CDR3 is TGCGCCAGCAGCCTAAAGGCCGGGACAGGGTCATACAATGAGCAGTTCTTC.

This clonotype was seen many times. The chain employs TRBV7-6 and TRBJ2-5; possibly TRBD2 for D (6 bases). The CDR3 has 15 residues. The germline CDR1 and CDR2 sequences are SGHVS and FNYEAQ. V lost 5 bases, J lost 2 bases, and 15 bases lay in between. CDR3 nucleotide sequence: TGTGCCAGCAGCATTAACGAGGGGACTCAAGAGACCCAGTACTTC. Protein: CASSINEGTQETQYF.

This chain joins TRBV2 and TRBJ2-2, with TRBD1 matching 8 bases. Germline trimming cut 2 bases from V and 1 base from J; bases unmatched to any gene: 3. Germline CDR1 and CDR2: SNHLY and FYNNEI. This CDR3 region has 16 residues. In DNA, the CDR3 is TGTGCCAGCAGTGAACAGGGGGCGTTGAACACCGGGGAGCTGTTTTTT. Amino acids: CASSEQGALNTGELFF.

This clonotype was detected a few times. V and J are TRBV12-3 or TRBV12-4 and TRBJ1-2; 9 bases line up with TRBD1. CDR3 length equals 14 residues. With 2 bases clipped from V and 8 bases from J, the junction kept 6 bases outside the gene matches. CDR3 sequence: CASSLTGGFGGYTF. The CDR3 coding sequence is TGTGCCAGCAGTTTAACAGGGGGCTTCGGAGGCTACACCTTC.

This clonotype was detected only once. The rearrangement links TRBV6-5 to TRBJ1-2, with 7 positions matching TRBD1. The length of the CDR3 is 13 residues. Germline V gives CDR1 MNHEY, CDR2 SVGAGI. J was trimmed by 8 bases and V by 2 bases; bases with no gene match: 5. The CDR3 protein is CASSYNRGRGYTF. In DNA form, the CDR3 reads TGTGCCAGCAGTTACAACAGGGGCCGGGGCTACACCTTC.

V usage is TRBV2 and J usage is TRBJ1-1, with 7 nucleotides matching TRBD1. Germline loops: CDR1 SNHLY, CDR2 FYNNEI. The CDR3 has 14 residues. The V and J ends lost 6 bases and 6 bases, in that order; junction bases with no gene match: 10. The CDR3 nucleotides read TGTGCCAGCAGCCCCGACAGGGTTTCCCCTGAAGCTTTCTTT. It codes for CASSPDRVSPEAFF.

On this clonotype: A much larger clone differs from this one at a single base, so this may be a read error. CDR3 amino acids: CASSFGTGGQETQYF. The CDR3 DNA follows: TGTGCTAGCAGCTTCGGGACAGGGGGCCAAGAGACCCAGTACTTC. This rearrangement joins TRBV7-7 to TRBJ2-5, with 11 bases lining up with TRBD1. This CDR3 comprises 15 residues. Per the germline V gene, CDR1 is SSHAT and CDR2 is FNYEAQ (reference sequence).

This clonotype showed up just a few times. The J gene is TRBJ2-3, the V gene TRBV7-9, with TRBD1 matching 10 bases. The CDR3 extends over 16 amino acids. V gave up 5 bases and J gave up 5 bases; unmatched junction bases: 10. Germline V lookup: CDR1 SEHNR, CDR2 FQNEAQ (reference sequence). The CDR3 DNA sequence: TGTGCCAGCAGCCGACCTCCCGGGACAGGGGAAGATACGCAGTATTTT. Translating it yields CASSRPPGTGEDTQYF.

This clonotype has more than one count but fewer than ten. The chain uses TRBV28 and TRBJ2-4, with 9 bases fitting TRBD1. Germline CDR1 reads MDHEN; CDR2 reads SYDVKM. The CDR3 is 14 amino acids. Trimming cost V 3 bases and J 9 bases; bases outside gene matches: 6. The CDR3 DNA sequence: TGTGCCAGCAGTTTCCCGCCGGACAGGGGCATTCAGTACTTC. This gives the protein CASSFPPDRGIQYF.

This clonotype was counted ten times or more. The chain recombines TRBV7-2 with TRBJ1-1; no reliable D call. Trimming cost V 5 bases and J 0 bases, with 10 bases left between them. The CDR3 has 14 amino acids. CDR1 is SGHTA, CDR2 FQGNSA, per germline. The CDR3 sequence is CASSPEIMNTEAFF. The CDR3 DNA follows: TGTGCCAGCAGCCCCGAGATAATGAACACTGAAGCTTTCTTT.

This sequence joins TRBV7-2 and TRBJ2-3, with TRBD2 matching 8 bases. Germline V CDR1 and CDR2: SGHTA, FQGNSA. V was clipped by 3 bases and J by 1 base; unmatched bases: 12. The CDR3 runs 18 residues. CDR3 residues: CASSFAGGGTTGTDTQYF. CDR3 nucleotide sequence: TGTGCCAGCAGCTTCGCCGGGGGGGGCACGACTGGCACAGATACGCAGTATTTT.

This chain joins TRBV20-1 and TRBJ2-3; D unclear. In germline, CDR1 is DFQATT, CDR2 SNEGSKA (reference sequence). Trimming took off 4 bases at V and 0 bases at J, with 8 bases between the two ends. The CDR3 sequence is 13 residues long. CDR3 residues: CSAKYSSTDTQYF. CDR3 coding DNA: TGCAGTGCTAAGTACAGCAGCACAGATACGCAGTATTTT.

This clonotype has more than one count but fewer than ten. The chain has TRBV7-8 and TRBJ2-3, with TRBD2 identical over 9 bases. Per the germline V gene, CDR1 is SGHVS and CDR2 is FQNEAQ. The CDR3 runs 16 residues. Losses at the gene ends were 5 bases for V and 2 bases for J; bases not matched to a gene: 8. The CDR3 region is CASSPSRLAVTDTQYF. As DNA, the CDR3 is TGTGCCAGCAGCCCCAGCAGACTAGCGGTCACAGATACGCAGTATTTT.

The chain's CDR3 is CSVARPSRGTNPGELFF. DNA for the CDR3: TGCAGCGTTGCACGCCCCTCCCGGGGAACTAACCCCGGGGAGCTGTTTTTT. The V and J genes are TRBV29-1 and TRBJ2-2, with D tentatively TRBD2 (5 bases). This CDR3 is 17 amino acids long. Looked up from germline, CDR1 is SQVTM and CDR2 is ANQGSEA. The ends were cut back, 4 bases at V and 6 bases at J, with 24 bases in the middle.

Here the CDR3 reads CASSLAYGSGGYTF. The DNA for the CDR3 is TGTGCCAGCAGCTTAGCGTATGGCTCAGGTGGCTACACCTTC. The chain has TRBV7-9 and TRBJ1-2; D unresolved. Looked up from germline, CDR1 is SEHNR and CDR2 is FQNEAQ (reference sequence). The V and J ends lost 0 bases and 7 bases respectively, with 12 bases between them. This CDR3 contains 14 residues.

This clonotype was found a few times. This chain joins TRBV5-1 and TRBJ1-2; 11 bases agree with TRBD1. The germline gives CDR1 SGHRS, CDR2 YFSETQ. J was trimmed by 4 bases and V by 4 bases; bases with no gene match: 18. There are 19 residues in the CDR3. CDR3 in amino acids: CASSRNSPDRGRIVYGYTF. The CDR3 DNA reads as TGCGCCAGCAGCCGCAACAGTCCGGACAGGGGGCGTATCGTCTATGGCTACACCTTC.

CDR3 coding DNA: TGTGCCAGCCTGGGACAGGGTGGCGCCAAAAACATTCAGTACTTC. Translating it yields CASLGQGGAKNIQYF. V is TRBV12-3 or TRBV12-4 and J is TRBJ2-4, with 9 positions matching TRBD1. This CDR3 contains 15 residues. The V segment lost 8 bases and the J segment 1 base; nucleotides outside the gene matches: 6.

A single count supports this clonotype. One base away lies a much larger clone, so this may be a sequencing read error. J is TRBJ1-5 and V is TRBV7-8; D is unresolved. The CDR3 has 17 residues. Per germline, CDR1 SGHVS and CDR2 FQNEAQ. As DNA, the CDR3 is TGTGCCAGCAGCTCCGCCTTGAGAGTGTATAGCACTCAGCCCCAGCATTTT. Its protein product is CASSSALRVYSTQPQHF.

V usage is TRBV28 and J usage is TRBJ1-5; D uncertain. CDR1 and CDR2 (germline): MDHEN, SYDVKM. This CDR3 is 13 amino acids long. Between the trimmed V and J ends, which lost 6 bases and 5 bases, there was a span of 11 bases. DNA of the CDR3: TGTGCCAGCAGGGAACGGGATCATCAGCCCCAGCATTTT. Its protein product is CASRERDHQPQHF.

On this clonotype itself: One end of the junction fails to match germline, which may point to a read error. The rearrangement uses TRBV19 and TRBJ2-1; TRBD2 matches 12 bases. Germline lookup yields CDR1 LNHDA and CDR2 SQIVND (reference sequence). The CDR3 sequence is 17 residues long. CDR3 sequence: CASSIDRLAGADNEQLF. The CDR3 nucleotides read TGTGCCAGTAGTATAGACCGACTAGCGGGGGCCGACAATGAGCAGTTATTC.

This clonotype was seen only a few times. The chain couples TRBV6-2 or TRBV6-3 to TRBJ1-1; D perhaps matches TRBD1 (6 bases). Germline values: CDR1 MNHEY, CDR2 SVGEGT. Trimming shortened V by 2 bases and J by 0 bases, and 10 bases separated the two germline ends. CDR3 length equals 15 residues. CDR3 residues: CASSYGGHLNTEAFF. The CDR3 nucleotides read TGTGCCAGCAGTTACGGGGGACATTTGAACACTGAAGCTTTCTTT.

This clonotype was found a few times. The CDR3: CATKRDSWNTGELFF. As DNA, the CDR3 is TGTGCCACAAAGAGGGACAGCTGGAACACCGGGGAGCTGTTTTTT. The V call is TRBV19, the J call TRBJ2-2; 7 nucleotides align to TRBD1. The CDR3 has 15 residues. The germline V gene has CDR1 LNHDA and CDR2 SQIVND (reference sequence). J lost 1 base, V lost 10 bases, and 9 bases had no gene match.

With regard to this clonotype: Being one base from a much bigger clone, this may be a read error. V gene TRBV11-2 combines with J gene TRBJ2-5; D call uncertain. There are 13 residues in the CDR3. Trimming shortened V by 3 bases and J by 5 bases, and 10 bases separated the two germline ends. In germline, CDR1 is SGHAT, CDR2 FQNNGV. The CDR3 DNA reads as TGTGCCAGCAGCTTGACTGACGTGGAGACCCAGTACTTC. Its translation is CASSLTDVETQYF.

The V call is TRBV24-1, the J call TRBJ2-3, with 10 bases identical to TRBD2. There are 16 residues in the CDR3. V trimming: 2 bases; J trimming: 8 bases; junction bases outside the gene matches: 9. Germline V lookup: CDR1 KGHDR, CDR2 SFDVKD. In nucleotides, the CDR3 is TGTGCCACCAGTGATTCTAGCGGGGGCCCTCCAGGTACGCAGTATTTT. Its protein product is CATSDSSGGPPGTQYF.